The sequence of this T cell receptor beta chain was determined in a study of blood T cell repertoires in COVID-19. The germline V gene encodes CDR1 GTSNPN and CDR2 SVGIG (reference sequence). V dropped 1 base and J dropped 8 bases, with 18 bases sitting between them. This CDR3 is built from 15 residues. This clone has just a few counts. Using immunoSEQ multiplex PCR, the repertoire was profiled, and TCRdb retains in-frame clones only, with some absent. Of about 350,000 clones in the sample, around 87% were seen once. The source of this sequence is a woman aged 25 to 39 who had recovered from COVID-19. The material sequenced was PBMCs or T cells enriched from blood (not recorded which). The chain employs TRBV30 and TRBJ2-1; D possibly corresponds to TRBD2 (6 bases). CDR3 DNA: TGTGCCTGGAGTGAAGATTTGACTAGGGTCGATGAGCAGTTCTTC. Its protein product is CAWSEDLTRVDEQFF.